This T cell receptor (beta chain) was found in a study of technical replicates of blood from a few donors. Only in-frame clones appear in the TCRdb table, and some are missing; sequencing was by immunoSEQ multiplex PCR. Here the sample spans about 78,000 clones, about 92% being singletons. J was trimmed by 2 bases and V by 5 bases; bases with no gene match: 5. The CDR3 covers 15 residues. Germline V CDR1 and CDR2: SEHNR, FQNEAQ (reference sequence). This receptor was obtained from a human donor in good health. Sequenced material: T cells isolated from PBMCs. This rearrangement joins TRBV7-9 to TRBJ2-5; the match to TRBD2 covers 10 bases. CDR3 sequence (DNA): TGTGCCAGCAGCCCCCTAGCGGGAGCGCAAGAGACCCAGTACTTC. It is translated as CASSPLAGAQETQYF.